Sequencing of this T cell receptor (beta chain) was carried out in a study of control samples from healthy donors and cancer patients (dated by TCRdb to about 2020). Of note for this clone: The target of this receptor is not known.

The CDR3 numbers 14 residues from cysteine through phenylalanine. Of all the DNA, just the CDR3 is kept, 42 bases in frame from base 1. At the junction V is shortened by 3 bases and J by 4 bases, with 12 bases in between. The germline V gene encodes CDR1 MNHEY and CDR2 SMNVEV (reference sequence). Library preparation was by the immunoSEQ multiplex PCR assay. Sourced from immuneACCESS, this table was stored by TCRdb with only in-frame sequences that have V and J called. A share of the clones is absent; for the studies checked, an unresolved V gene accounts for under half, and the remainder has no known explanation. The table for this sample shows about 210,000 clones. The ten largest clones take up under 2.5% of the sample.

In this chain, TRBV27 is recombined with TRBJ1-2; the D gene is perhaps TRBD1, from 6 matching bases. Source material: blood. The receptor's source is a woman aged 30 to 39 in good health. The base sequence is TGTGCCAGCAGTTTTGCGGGGGCCCGCTATGGCTACACCTTC. This codes for CASSFAGARYGYTF.